This paragraph covers one T cell receptor (beta chain) sequence. Antigen specificity is unknown. The data belong to a study of CD4 T cells in relation to SARS-CoV-2 and coronaviruses. Whole-study context: ViraFEST: approximately eleven-day antigen culture of PBMCs, then TCR beta CDR3 sequencing.

Sequencing was performed with immunoSEQ multiplex PCR; in TCRdb, only in-frame clones are kept and a portion is missing. The sample contains about 15,000 clones, about 78% of which appear only once. Unexposed donor CD4+ T cells date from about 2011-2018, before the COVID-19 pandemic. The cells were cultured for approximately ten days before CD4+ T cells were isolated. Testing used SARS-CoV-2 S/N and four cold-coronavirus spikes on unexposed-donor CD4+ T cells, cells permitting. The source material was CD4+ T cells from PBMCs, cultured in vitro. The TCR comes from a human donor in good health.

This CDR3 is CASSKGSDQPQHF. CDR3 nucleotide sequence: TGTGCCAGCAGCAAGGGGTCGGATCAGCCCCAGCATTTT. This rearrangement joins TRBV11-2 to TRBJ1-5; D is perhaps TRBD1 (5 bases). There are 13 residues in the CDR3. Germline CDR1 and CDR2: SGHAT and FQNNGV. Deletions cut 5 bases from V and 5 bases from J, with 10 bases between.